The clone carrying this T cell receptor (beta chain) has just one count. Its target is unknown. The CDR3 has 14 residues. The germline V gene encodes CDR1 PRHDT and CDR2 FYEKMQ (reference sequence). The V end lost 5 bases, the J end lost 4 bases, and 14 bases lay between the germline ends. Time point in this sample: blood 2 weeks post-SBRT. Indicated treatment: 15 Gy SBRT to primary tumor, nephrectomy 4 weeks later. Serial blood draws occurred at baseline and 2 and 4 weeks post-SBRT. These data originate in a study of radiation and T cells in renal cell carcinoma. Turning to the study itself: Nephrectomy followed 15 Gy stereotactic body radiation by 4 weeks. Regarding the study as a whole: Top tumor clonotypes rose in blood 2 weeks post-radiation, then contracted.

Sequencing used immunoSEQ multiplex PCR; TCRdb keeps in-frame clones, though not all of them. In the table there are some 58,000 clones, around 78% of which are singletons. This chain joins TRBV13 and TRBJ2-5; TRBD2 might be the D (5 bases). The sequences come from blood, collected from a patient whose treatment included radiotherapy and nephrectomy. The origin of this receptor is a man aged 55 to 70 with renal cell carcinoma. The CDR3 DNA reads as TGTGCCAGCAGCCTTTTGACCGCGGGAGAGACCCAGTACTTC. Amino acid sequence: CASSLLTAGETQYF.